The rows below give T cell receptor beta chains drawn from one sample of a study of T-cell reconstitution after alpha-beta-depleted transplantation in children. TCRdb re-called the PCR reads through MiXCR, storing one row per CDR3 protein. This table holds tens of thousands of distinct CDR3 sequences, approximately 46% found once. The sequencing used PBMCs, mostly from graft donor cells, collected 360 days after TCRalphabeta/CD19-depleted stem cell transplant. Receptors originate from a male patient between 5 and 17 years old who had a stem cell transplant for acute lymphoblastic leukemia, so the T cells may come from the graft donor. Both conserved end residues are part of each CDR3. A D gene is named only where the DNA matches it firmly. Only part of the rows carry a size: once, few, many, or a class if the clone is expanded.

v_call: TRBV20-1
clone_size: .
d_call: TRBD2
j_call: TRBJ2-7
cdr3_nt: TGCAGTGCTTCCCCCGGGACTAGATACCTACGGGTGTACTTC
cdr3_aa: CSASPGTRYLRVYF

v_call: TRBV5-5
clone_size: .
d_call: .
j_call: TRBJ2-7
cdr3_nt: TGTGCCAGCAGCTTGGTGGCAGGGGCCACCCGCGAGCAGTACTTC
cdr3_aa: CASSLVAGATREQYF

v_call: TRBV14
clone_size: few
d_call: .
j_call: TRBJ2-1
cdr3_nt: TGTGCCAGCAGTCAATGGAGCTCCTACAATGAGCAGTTCTTC
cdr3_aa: CASSQWSSYNEQFF

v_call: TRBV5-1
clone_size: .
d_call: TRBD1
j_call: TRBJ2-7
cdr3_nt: TGCGCCAGCAGCGACGGACAGGGGCCGGGGGAGCAGTACTTC
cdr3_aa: CASSDGQGPGEQYF

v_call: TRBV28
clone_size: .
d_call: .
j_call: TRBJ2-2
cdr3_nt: TGTGCCATCCACCCCACCCACCAGACAGGCCCGAACACCGGGGAGCTGTTTTTT
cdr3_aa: CAIHPTHQTGPNTGELFF

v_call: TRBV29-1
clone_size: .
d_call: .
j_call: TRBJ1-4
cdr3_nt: TGCAGCGTTGAGGGGCAGGAAAATGAAAAACTGTTTTTT
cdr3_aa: CSVEGQENEKLFF

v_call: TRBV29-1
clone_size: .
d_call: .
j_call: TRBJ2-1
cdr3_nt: TGCAGCGTTACCGGGACCGAATCCTACAATGAGCAGTTCTTC
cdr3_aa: CSVTGTESYNEQFF

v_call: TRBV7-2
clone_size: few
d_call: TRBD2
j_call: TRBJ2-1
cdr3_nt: TGTGCCAGCAGCTTAGCAGCGGGGGCCTACAATGAGCAGTTCTTC
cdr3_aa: CASSLAAGAYNEQFF

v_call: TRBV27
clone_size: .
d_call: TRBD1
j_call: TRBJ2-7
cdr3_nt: TGTGCCAGCAGTAACGACAGGGTCCACGAGCAGTACTTC
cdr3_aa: CASSNDRVHEQYF

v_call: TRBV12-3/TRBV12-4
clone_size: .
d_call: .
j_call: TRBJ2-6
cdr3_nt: TGTGCCAGCAGTTTTGGGGCCAACGTCCTGACTTTC
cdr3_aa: CASSFGANVLTF

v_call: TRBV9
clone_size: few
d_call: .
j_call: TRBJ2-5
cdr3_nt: TGTGCCAGCAGCCACTTGGCGGGGATAGAGACCCAGTACTTC
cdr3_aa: CASSHLAGIETQYF

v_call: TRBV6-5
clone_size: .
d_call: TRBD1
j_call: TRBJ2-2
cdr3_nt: TGTGCCAGCAGTTACACAGGGGGAGTTACGAACACCGGGGAGCTGTTTTTT
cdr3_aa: CASSYTGGVTNTGELFF

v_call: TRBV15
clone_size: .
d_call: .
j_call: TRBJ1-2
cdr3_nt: TGTGCCACCAGCAGAGATCTCTCCAAGAACTATGGCTACACCTTC
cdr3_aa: CATSRDLSKNYGYTF

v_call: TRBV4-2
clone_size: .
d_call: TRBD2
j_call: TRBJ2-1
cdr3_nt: TGTGCCAGCAGCCTAGAAACTAGCGGGAGTAATGAGCAGTTCTTC
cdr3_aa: CASSLETSGSNEQFF

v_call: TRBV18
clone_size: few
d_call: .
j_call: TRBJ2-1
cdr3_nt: TGTGCCAGCTCACCACTGGACAGTCTAATTGAGCAGTTCTTC
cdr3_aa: CASSPLDSLIEQFF

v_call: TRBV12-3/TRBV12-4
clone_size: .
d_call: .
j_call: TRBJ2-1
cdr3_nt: TGTGCCAGCAGTTTGTCGGCAGTAGGTGAGCAGTTCTTC
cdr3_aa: CASSLSAVGEQFF

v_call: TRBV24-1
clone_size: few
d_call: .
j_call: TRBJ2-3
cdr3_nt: TGTGCCTATCCTCATCGAGGGGGAAGAGATACGCAGTATTTT
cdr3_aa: CAYPHRGGRDTQYF

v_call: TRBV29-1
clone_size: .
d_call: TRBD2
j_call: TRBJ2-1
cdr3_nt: TGCAGCGTACTGGGTGGACTAGCGGGTCGAAGGGGGGCCAATGAGCAGTTCTTC
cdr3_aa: CSVLGGLAGRRGANEQFF

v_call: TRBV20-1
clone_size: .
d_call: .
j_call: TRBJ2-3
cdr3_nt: TGCAGTGCACTCCGGACAGGGAGGGGCACAGATACGCAGTATTTT
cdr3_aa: CSALRTGRGTDTQYF

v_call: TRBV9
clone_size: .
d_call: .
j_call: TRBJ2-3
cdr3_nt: TGTGCCAGCAGCGGGGACATAAAAGCGAGAGATACGCAGTATTTT
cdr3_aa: CASSGDIKARDTQYF

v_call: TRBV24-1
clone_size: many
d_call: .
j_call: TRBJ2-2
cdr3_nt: TGTGCCGTAGCAATTAATCCCGGGGAGCTGTTTTTT
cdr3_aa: CAVAINPGELFF

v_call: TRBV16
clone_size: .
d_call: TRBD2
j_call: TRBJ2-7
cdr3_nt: TGTGCCAGCAGCCGGGAACCTAGCGGGGCCTACGAGCAGTACTTC
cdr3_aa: CASSREPSGAYEQYF

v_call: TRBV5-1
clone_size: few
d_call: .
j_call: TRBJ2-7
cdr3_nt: TGCGCCAGCAGCTCCCAGGGGGGGGGCCTTACCTACGAGCAGTACTTC
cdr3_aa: CASSSQGGGLTYEQYF

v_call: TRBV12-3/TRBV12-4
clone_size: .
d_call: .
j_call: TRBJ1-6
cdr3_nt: TGTGCCAGCAGTTTTGAGGACAGCGGGCATTCACCCCTCCACTTT
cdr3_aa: CASSFEDSGHSPLHF